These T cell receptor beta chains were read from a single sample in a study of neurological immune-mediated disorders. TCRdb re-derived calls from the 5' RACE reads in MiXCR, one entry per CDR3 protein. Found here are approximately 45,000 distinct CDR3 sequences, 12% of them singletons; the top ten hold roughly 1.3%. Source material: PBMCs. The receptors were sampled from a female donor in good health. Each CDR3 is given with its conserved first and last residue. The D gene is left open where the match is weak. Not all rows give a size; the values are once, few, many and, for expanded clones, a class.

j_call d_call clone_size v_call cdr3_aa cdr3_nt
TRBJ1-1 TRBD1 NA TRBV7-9 CASSLGTGGAGGEAFF TGTGCCAGCAGCCTAGGGACAGGGGGGGCCGGGGGTGAAGCTTTCTTT
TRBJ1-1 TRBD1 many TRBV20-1 CSGREGAAPNTEAFF TGCAGTGGGAGGGAGGGGGCGGCCCCCAACACTGAAGCTTTCTTT
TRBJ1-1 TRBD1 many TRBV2 CASTTGGQGWTEAFF TGTGCCAGCACTACGGGGGGACAGGGGTGGACTGAAGCTTTCTTT
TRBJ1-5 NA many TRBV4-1 CASSQENSNQPQHF TGCGCCAGCAGCCAAGAAAATAGCAATCAGCCCCAGCATTTT
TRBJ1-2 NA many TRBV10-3 CAISDGGDYYGYTF TGTGCCATCAGTGATGGAGGGGACTACTATGGCTACACCTTC
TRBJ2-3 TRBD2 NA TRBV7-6 CASSLESGRFIDTQYF TGTGCCAGCAGTCTTGAAAGCGGGAGGTTCATAGATACGCAGTATTTT
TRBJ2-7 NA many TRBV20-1 CSVPGARLGEQYF TGCAGTGTGCCGGGGGCCCGACTGGGCGAGCAGTACTTC
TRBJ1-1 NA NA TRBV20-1 CSAPNSNTEGFF TGCAGTGCTCCCAACTCAAACACTGAAGGTTTCTTT
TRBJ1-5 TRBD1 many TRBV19 CASNPGQINQPQHF TGTGCCAGTAATCCGGGACAGATCAATCAGCCCCAGCATTTT
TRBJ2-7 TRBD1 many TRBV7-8 CASSLWDRSYEQYF TGTGCCAGCAGCTTATGGGACAGAAGTTACGAGCAGTACTTC
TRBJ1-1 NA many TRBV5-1 CASSPNMGGTEAFF TGCGCCAGCAGCCCAAATATGGGGGGCACTGAAGCTTTCTTT
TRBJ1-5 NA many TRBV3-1 CASSQIGNQPQHF TGTGCCAGCAGCCAGATTGGGAATCAGCCCCAGCATTTT
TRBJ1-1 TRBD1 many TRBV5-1 CASSLALQGGGTEAFF TGCGCCAGCAGCTTGGCCCTTCAGGGGGGGGGCACTGAAGCTTTCTTT
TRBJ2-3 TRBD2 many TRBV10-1 CASSEASGGPDTQYF TGCGCCAGCAGTGAAGCTAGCGGGGGCCCAGATACGCAGTATTTT
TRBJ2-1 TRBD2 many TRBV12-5 CASGLVLGASGGYNEQFF TGTGCTAGTGGTTTGGTATTGGGGGCTAGCGGGGGGTACAATGAGCAGTTCTTC
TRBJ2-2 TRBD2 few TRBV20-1 CSARVIPGLASGGELFF TGCAGTGCTAGAGTTATCCCCGGACTAGCGTCGGGCGGGGAGCTGTTTTTT